This TCR beta chain is from a study of blood T cells in healthy people across ages. Study-wide results and limits: Donors of long life had a larger count of naive CD4+ cells and greater diversity than aged donors.

This clonotype was recorded many times. Its matching antigen is unknown. PCR was performed a second time for roughly 7 to 11 cycles using a sample-barcoded 5' primer and a J-beta primer mix. TCRdb recomputed calls from the 5' RACE reads with MiXCR, one row per CDR3 protein. The repertoire holds approximately 810,000 distinct CDR3 sequences, with 29% as singletons. V dropped 5 bases and J dropped 2 bases, with 16 bases sitting between them. CDR1 and CDR2 from the germline V gene are GTSNPN and SVGIG (reference sequence). There are 16 residues in the CDR3. Those donating, healthy Caucasian individuals from Russia, were aged about 6 to 100.

The sequencing sample was made of blood. J is TRBJ2-6 and V is TRBV30; D may be TRBD1 (6 bases). The clonotype was recovered from a woman aged 80 or older in good health. The CDR3 region has the DNA TGTGCCTGGGGGCCCGGTGGGACAACTGGGGCCAACGTCCTGACTTTC. This translates into CAWGPGGTTGANVLTF.